Shown below are 20 T cell receptor beta chains from a single sample sequenced in a study of somatic mutations in cytotoxic T cells in rheumatoid arthritis. Some clones are missing from TCRdb's copy, which holds only in-frame ones; the method was immunoSEQ multiplex PCR. In the table there are some 15,000 clones, about 72% of which are singletons. The sample taken for sequencing was CD8+ T cells sorted from blood. The receptors were gathered from an adult with rheumatoid arthritis.

This chain uses TRBV2 with TRBJ2-5, with a tentative D call TRBD2 (5 bases). Trimming removed 0 bases from V and 5 bases from J, with 13 bases in between. Germline assignment: CDR1 SNHLY and CDR2 FYNNEI. This CDR3 region has 15 residues. Written as DNA, the CDR3 is TGTGCCAGCAGTGAAGCGGAGGCTAGTCAGGAGACCCAGTACTTC. It codes for CASSEAEASQETQYF.

The chain links TRBV2 to TRBJ2-2, with 13 bases identical to TRBD2. V was pared by 3 bases and J by 1 base, with 2 bases of the junction left unmatched. CDR3 size: 17 residues. CDR1 and CDR2 from the germline V gene are SNHLY and FYNNEI. The CDR3 bases are TGTGCCAGCAGTGAGAGACTAGCGGGGGGGAACACCGGGGAGCTGTTTTTT. Translated, it gives CASSERLAGGNTGELFF.

The chain couples TRBV5-1 to TRBJ2-3, with TRBD2 identical over 9 bases. The CDR3 sequence is 16 residues long. Unmatched junction bases numbered 5, after V lost 2 bases and J lost 1 base. Germline-derived CDR1 and CDR2 are SGHRS and YFSETQ. The CDR3 spells CASSFPSGVGTDTQYF. Here the CDR3 DNA reads TGCGCCAGCAGCTTTCCTAGCGGGGTCGGCACAGATACGCAGTATTTT.

This chain uses TRBV10-2 with TRBJ1-1; D remains ambiguous. Germline V gives CDR1 WSHSY, CDR2 SAAADI. Between the trimmed V and J ends, which lost 6 bases and 0 bases, there was a span of 11 bases. The CDR3 totals 14 residues. CDR3 protein: CASSLDGMNTEAFF. CDR3 sequence (DNA): TGCGCCAGCAGCCTCGACGGAATGAACACTGAAGCTTTCTTT.

The rearrangement joins TRBV19 to TRBJ2-7, with 10 bases matching TRBD1. After removal of 5 bases from V and 2 bases from J, the junction contained 6 bases not matched to a gene. This CDR3 region has 15 residues. CDR1 and CDR2 (germline): LNHDA, SQIVND (reference sequence). CDR3 sequence reads: CASSPGTGEPYEQYF. The CDR3 DNA sequence: TGTGCCAGTAGTCCAGGGACAGGGGAGCCCTACGAGCAGTACTTC.

The V gene is TRBV25-1, the J gene TRBJ2-2; D uncertain. The CDR3 extends over 15 amino acids. Trimming left V 1 base short and J 5 bases short, with 11 bases between. Germline-derived CDR1 and CDR2 are MGHDK and SYGVNS. The CDR3 region has the DNA TGTGCCAGCAGTGAATTTGTCGGGCGAACCGGGGAGCTGTTTTTT. Translation: CASSEFVGRTGELFF.

This clone showed up just once. V usage is TRBV11-2 and J usage is TRBJ2-7; D gene ambiguous. Germline CDR1 and CDR2: SGHAT and FQNNGV. With 1 base removed from V and 0 bases from J, the gap between germline ends came to 4 bases. The CDR3 length is 13 residues. This CDR3 is CASSLASSYEQYF. The CDR3 DNA reads TGTGCCAGCAGCTTAGCGAGCTCCTACGAGCAGTACTTC.

This chain uses TRBV2 with TRBJ2-1, with 7 bases lining up with TRBD1. V was clipped by 5 bases and J by 3 bases; unmatched bases: 4. The CDR3 covers 14 residues. Germline assignment: CDR1 SNHLY and CDR2 FYNNEI. The CDR3: CASSTGQYYNEQFF. For the CDR3, the DNA is TGTGCCAGCAGTACGGGACAGTACTACAATGAGCAGTTCTTC.

The chain links TRBV5-1 to TRBJ2-5, with 8 nucleotides matching TRBD2. V lost 6 bases and J lost 4; bases outside the gene matches: 11. Germline lookup yields CDR1 SGHRS and CDR2 YFSETQ. The CDR3 sequence is 15 residues long. The CDR3 region is CASNEVAGHRETQYF. The CDR3 nucleotides are TGCGCCAGCAACGAAGTAGCGGGACACCGAGAGACCCAGTACTTC.

Here the CDR3 DNA reads TGCGCCAGCAGCCAGAAATGGCCGACCGGGACAGCATCCTCTGGGGCCAACGTCCTGACTTTC. Translation: CASSQKWPTGTASSGANVLTF. This chain uses TRBV4-1 with TRBJ2-6; TRBD1 agrees at 7 bases. In germline, CDR1 is MGHRA, CDR2 YSYEKL. Trimming cost V 3 bases and J 0 bases; bases outside gene matches: 17. The CDR3 is made up of 21 amino acids.

This clone was detected only a few times. J is TRBJ2-6 and V is TRBV10-1; a weak D match, TRBD2 (6 bases). The CDR3 runs 14 residues. Trimming removed 8 bases at V and 6 bases at J, with 14 bases between. CDR1 and CDR2 (germline): WNHNN, SYGVQD (reference sequence). Here the CDR3 reads CASAPGVEANVLTF. In DNA, the CDR3 is TGCGCCAGCGCCCCGGGGGTCGAGGCCAACGTCCTGACTTTC.

The chain links TRBV7-2 to TRBJ1-6; TRBD1 aligns across 8 bases. In germline, CDR1 is SGHTA, CDR2 FQGNSA. The length of the CDR3 is 17 residues. Trimming at V came to 5 bases and at J to 8 bases, leaving 14 bases not matched to a gene. CDR3 coding DNA: TGTGCCAGCAGCGCGAGGACAGGGTCAAGGGGGGATTCACCCCTCCACTTT. It encodes CASSARTGSRGDSPLHF. Complete variable domain (other parts from reference TRBV7-2 and TRBJ1-6): GAGVSQSPSNKVTEKGKDVELRCDPISGHTALYWYRQSLGQGLEFLIYFQGNSAPDKSGLPSDRFSAERTGGSVSTLTIQRTQQEDSAVYLCASSARTGSRGDSPLHFGNGTRLTVT.

The chain is built from TRBV28 and TRBJ2-5; no definite D call. The CDR3 contains 13 residues. The V end lost 7 bases, the J end lost 6 bases, and 15 bases lay between the germline ends. Looked up from germline, CDR1 is MDHEN and CDR2 is SYDVKM. Written as DNA, the CDR3 is TGTGCCAGCACCTCGTGGCAGAAGAAGACCCAGTACTTC. Translation: CASTSWQKKTQYF. Filled out from reference TRBV28 and TRBJ2-5, the complete variable domain reads DVKVTQSSRYLVKRTGEKVFLECVQDMDHENMFWYRQDPGLGLRLIYFSYDVKMKEKGDIPEGYSVSREKKERFSLILESASTNQTSMYLCASTSWQKKTQYFGPGTRLLVL.

The chain carries TRBV9 and TRBJ1-3, with 7 bases that match TRBD1. Unmatched junction bases numbered 8, after V lost 4 bases and J lost 4 bases. The CDR3 spans 15 residues. The germline V gene has CDR1 SGDLS and CDR2 YYNGEE. The CDR3 reads CASSKDRARGNTIYF. The CDR3 bases are TGTGCCAGCAGCAAAGACAGGGCCCGGGGAAACACCATATATTTT. The full variable domain, rest sourced from reference TRBV9 and TRBJ1-3, is DSGVTQTPKHLITATGQRVTLRCSPRSGDLSVYWYQQSLDQGLQFLIQYYNGEERAKGNILERFSAQQFPDLHSELNLSSLELGDSALYFCASSKDRARGNTIYFGEGSWLTVV.

This chain joins TRBV13 and TRBJ1-4; TRBD1 aligns across 9 bases. The ends lost 1 base at V and 7 bases at J; junction bases unmatched: 7. In germline, CDR1 is PRHDT, CDR2 FYEKMQ (reference sequence). This CDR3 spans 16 amino acids. The CDR3 sequence: CASSLEKQGALEKLFF. The CDR3 bases are TGTGCCAGCAGCTTAGAAAAACAGGGGGCTCTTGAAAAACTGTTTTTT.

This chain joins TRBV6-5 and TRBJ1-1; a weak D match, TRBD1 (6 bases). This CDR3 contains 12 residues. V gave up 8 bases and J gave up 4 bases, with 11 bases separating them. Germline CDR1 is MNHEY and CDR2 is SVGAGI. CDR3 nucleotide sequence: TGTGCCAGCCGCTGGGGGGCCACTGAAGCTTTCTTT. This sequence encodes CASRWGATEAFF.

The chain employs TRBV29-1 and TRBJ2-1, with D possibly TRBD2 on 5 matching bases. V lost 4 bases, J lost 9 bases, and 19 bases lay in between. The germline V gene encodes CDR1 SQVTM and CDR2 ANQGSEA. The CDR3 length is 14 residues. For the CDR3, the DNA is TGCAGCGTTGTGTATTCCGGCTTGGGGAGTGAGCAGTTCTTC. Residues: CSVVYSGLGSEQFF.

The V call is TRBV7-6, the J call TRBJ2-6; possible D gene TRBD1, 6 bases. From germline, CDR1 is SGHVS and CDR2 FNYEAQ. The V gene lost 5 bases and the J gene lost 4 bases, with 12 bases spanning the gap. The CDR3 runs 15 residues. The CDR3 reads CASSPRGRGANVLTF. In DNA, the CDR3 is TGTGCCAGCAGCCCTAGGGGGAGAGGGGCCAACGTCCTGACTTTC.

The chain carries TRBV2 and TRBJ2-2; TRBD1 agrees at 10 bases. V gave up 8 bases and J gave up 3 bases; unmatched junction bases: 9. Per germline, CDR1 SNHLY and CDR2 FYNNEI. The CDR3 covers 16 residues. CDR3 in amino acids: CASRRGTGVDTGELFF. The DNA for the CDR3 is TGTGCCAGCCGACGCGGGACAGGGGTTGACACCGGGGAGCTGTTTTTT.

The chain links TRBV6-1 to TRBJ1-5, with D tentatively TRBD1 (5 bases). The germline V and J ends were trimmed by 0 bases and 7 bases, with 13 bases remaining between them. This CDR3 is built from 15 residues. Germline assignment: CDR1 MNHNS and CDR2 SASEGT. CDR3 sequence (DNA): TGTGCCAGCAGTGAAGCGCTATGGGGCGCGCAGCCCCAGCATTTT. It is translated as CASSEALWGAQPQHF.